Listed here are 30 T cell receptor beta chains from one sample, sequenced in a study of tumor and adjacent non-tumor tissue in lung cancer. RNA was extracted from bulk tissue without any cell sorting. A modified ARM-PCR protocol with three rounds of nested PCR amplified TCRbeta. Each CDR3 protein is one row after TCRdb ran MiXCR on the multiplex PCR reads. The table records approximately 120,000 distinct CDR3 sequences, around three fifths of them present only once. The material sequenced was lung tumor tissue. These receptors all come from a man aged 30-40 years with non-small cell lung cancer.

V is TRBV24-1 and J is TRBJ1-2; tentative D call: TRBD1 (6 bases). Trimming left V 5 bases short and J 8 bases short, with 20 bases between. CDR1 is KGHDR, CDR2 SFDVKD, per germline. This CDR3 spans 15 amino acids. CDR3 sequence reads: CATSARGGEARGYTF. The DNA of the CDR3 is TGTGCCACCAGTGCCAGGGGAGGGGAAGCTCGAGGCTACACCTTC.

About this clonotype: With a much larger clone just one base away, this may be a read error. V is TRBV6-5 and J is TRBJ2-3; D is possibly TRBD2 (6 bases). Germline CDR1 and CDR2: MNHEY and SVGAGI. CDR3 length: 14 residues. V lost 10 bases and J lost 4, with 18 bases in between. The CDR3 DNA is TGTGCCACCAGGACTAACGGGAACTCAGATACGCAGTATTTT. Amino acid sequence: CATRTNGNSDTQYF.

This clonotype was observed at least ten times. The chain has TRBV20-1 and TRBJ1-6, with no clear D. This CDR3 is 15 amino acids long. Trimming shortened V by 2 bases and J by 4 bases, and 12 bases separated the two germline ends. The germline gives CDR1 DFQATT, CDR2 SNEGSKA (reference sequence). In DNA, the CDR3 is TGCAGTGCTAGACCCTCACAGAATTATAATTCACCCCTCCACTTT. Translating it yields CSARPSQNYNSPLHF.

The chain employs TRBV11-3 and TRBJ2-3; D gene uncertain. V lost 0 bases and J 0 bases, leaving 19 bases between the germline ends. Per germline, CDR1 SGHNT and CDR2 YENEEA. The CDR3 has 19 amino acids. The CDR3 bases are TGTGCCAGCAGCTTAGATCAATCCACATCGGATGCTAGCACAGATACGCAGTATTTT. Protein product: CASSLDQSTSDASTDTQYF.

Of note for this clonotype: This clone may be a read error of a much larger clone one base away. This chain uses TRBV6-5 with TRBJ1-2; possible D gene TRBD1, 6 bases. Trimming stripped 10 bases from V and 2 bases from J, with 14 bases between. CDR1 is MNHEY and CDR2 is SVGAGI in the germline V gene. CDR3 size: 13 residues. The CDR3 is CANSSQGNYGYTF. The CDR3 DNA is TGTGCCAACAGCTCACAGGGAAACTATGGCTACACCTTC.

As for this clonotype: Being one base from a much bigger clone, this may be a read error. The chain employs TRBV6-1 and TRBJ2-1, with 14 nucleotides matching TRBD2. This CDR3 has 17 residues. V was clipped by 6 bases and J by 4 bases; unmatched bases: 8. CDR1 MNHNS and CDR2 SASEGT come from the germline V gene. CDR3 coding DNA: TGTGCCAGCAGCCGCAGCCGACTAGCGGGAGGGTACAATGAGCAGTTCTTC. Encoded protein: CASSRSRLAGGYNEQFF.

Comment on this clonotype: At one of its ends the junction is not consistent with the germline gene, which may arise from a read error. V usage is TRBV11-2 and J usage is TRBJ1-4, with D hard to call. From germline, CDR1 is SGHAT and CDR2 FQNNGV. This CDR3 region has 15 residues. The CDR3 bases are TGTTCCAGCAGCTTACCGGAGGTTACTAATGAAAAACTGTTTTTT. It specifies CSSSLPEVTNEKLFF.

This clonotype occurred many times. The chain carries TRBV6-2 or TRBV6-3 and TRBJ2-3; 8 bases fit TRBD1. J gave up 1 base and V 7 bases, and 13 bases lay outside the gene matches. Germline loops: CDR1 MNHEY, CDR2 SVGEGT. This CDR3 comprises 17 residues. Written as DNA, the CDR3 is TGTGCCAGCAAAGGTATCAGAAGGGGACAGGGCACAGATACGCAGTATTTT. This gives the protein CASKGIRRGQGTDTQYF.

Notes on this clonotype: Without the conserved terminal phenylalanine or tryptophan, this CDR3 likely stems from a read error. The V call is TRBV10-2, the J call TRBJ2-7, with 12 bases fitting TRBD2. The V gene's germline CDR1 is WSHSY and CDR2 SAAADI. CDR3 length: 15 amino acids. In DNA, the CDR3 is TGCGCCAGCACTGAGACTAGCGGGAGCTCCTACGAGCAGTACTCC. Protein: CASTETSGSSYEQYS.

Of note for this clonotype: One end of the junction is discordant with germline, which a read error may explain. The chain is built from TRBV6-1 and TRBJ2-6; the D gene could be TRBD1 or TRBD2 (5 bases each). The CDR3 extends over 16 amino acids. Germline CDR1 and CDR2: MNHNS and SASEGT. The CDR3 bases are TGTGCCATCAGTGGAGGACACATCTCTGGGGCCAACCTCCTGACTTTC. Its translation is CAISGGHISGANLLTF.

This clonotype was found once. The chain is built from TRBV5-5 and TRBJ2-7, with 11 bases aligning to TRBD2. The germline V gene has CDR1 SGHKS and CDR2 YYEKEE (reference sequence). The V gene end was trimmed by 8 bases and the J gene end by 1 base; junction bases not matched to a gene: 17. This CDR3 is built from 18 residues. CDR3 sequence reads: CASAIRPHPSGRSYEQYF. The CDR3 DNA sequence: TGTGCCAGTGCTATCCGTCCTCACCCTAGCGGGAGGTCCTACGAGCAGTACTTC.

This chain connects TRBV7-9 to TRBJ1-2; TRBD1 might be the D (5 bases). V gave up 2 bases and J gave up 4 bases, with 8 bases separating them. The germline V gene encodes CDR1 SEHNR and CDR2 FQNEAQ (reference sequence). CDR3 length equals 13 residues. The CDR3 loop reads CASSLSGVYGYTF. Here the CDR3 DNA reads TGTGCCAGCAGCTTATCGGGGGTCTATGGCTACACCTTC.

Points on this clonotype: One base away lies a much larger clone, so this may be a sequencing read error. This sequence joins TRBV5-6 and TRBJ2-1; possibly TRBD1 or TRBD2 for D (7 bases each). Deletions cut 6 bases from V and 10 bases from J, with 17 bases between. The CDR3 spans 13 residues. Germline V lookup: CDR1 SGHDT, CDR2 YYEEEE. The CDR3 coding sequence is TGTGCCAGCAACGTGGGAGGGGGCGCGGAGCAGTTCTTC. Residues: CASNVGGGAEQFF.

V gene TRBV10-1 combines with J gene TRBJ2-1; weak D call: TRBD2 (5 bases). The tail of the sequence fits TRBJ2-7 better, so the J call may be wrong. CDR3 size: 14 residues. Germline V gene data show CDR1 as WNHNN and CDR2 as SYGVQD (reference sequence). The CDR3 nucleotides are TGCGCTAGGCACTTTCGGGAAACCTACAATGAGCAGTACTTC. Protein: CARHFRETYNEQYF.

V usage is TRBV20-1 and J usage is TRBJ2-2, with TRBD2 as a possible D gene (5 bases). The CDR3 runs to 17 residues. In germline, CDR1 is DFQATT, CDR2 SNEGSKA (reference sequence). V was shortened by 2 bases and J by 0 bases, with 16 bases between the two germline ends. In nucleotides, the CDR3 is TGCAGTGCTAGACTGAATACGGCGGGCACGAACACCGGGGAGCTGTTTTTT. It encodes CSARLNTAGTNTGELFF.

This clonotype was recorded at least ten times. V is TRBV6-5 and J is TRBJ2-1; 7 bases are a match to TRBD2. V was clipped by 0 bases and J by 7 bases; unmatched bases: 9. The germline V gene has CDR1 MNHEY and CDR2 SVGAGI. This CDR3 is built from 16 residues. The CDR3 here is CASSYSPSGALNEQFF. CDR3 coding DNA: TGTGCCAGCAGTTACTCGCCTAGCGGAGCTTTGAATGAGCAGTTCTTC.

In regard to this clonotype: Germline and junction disagree at one end, which may indicate a read error. The chain recombines TRBV20-1 with TRBJ2-3; possibly TRBD2 for D (5 bases). CDR1 and CDR2 (germline): DFQATT, SNEGSKA (reference sequence). This CDR3 is built from 14 residues. CDR3 in DNA: TGCAATGCTAGGGTAGCGAGTAGCACAGATACGCAGTATTTT. Translated: CNARVASSTDTQYF.

This clonotype was seen only a few times. The chain couples TRBV5-6 to TRBJ2-1, with D perhaps matching TRBD1 (6 bases). Germline V gene data show CDR1 as SGHDT and CDR2 as YYEEEE. This CDR3 is 15 amino acids long. Here the CDR3 DNA reads TGTGTCAGTAACAGGGATATTAGCTCCTACAATGAGCAGTTCTTC. Protein sequence: CVSNRDISSYNEQFF.

This chain joins TRBV19 and TRBJ1-4, with D possibly being TRBD1 (5 bases). Germline V gives CDR1 LNHDA, CDR2 SQIVND (reference sequence). This CDR3 region has 14 residues. Between the trimmed V and J ends, which lost 3 bases and 5 bases, there was a span of 10 bases. The CDR3 DNA sequence: TGTGCCAGTAGTATGGAGACAGAGAATGAAAAACTGTTTTTT. This gives the protein CASSMETENEKLFF. Using reference TRBV19 and TRBJ1-4 for the parts outside the CDR3, the full variable domain is DGGITQSPKYLFRKEGQNVTLSCEQNLNHDAMYWYRQDPGQGLRLIYYSQIVNDFQKGDIAEGYSVSREKKESFPLTVTSAQKNPTAFYLCASSMETENEKLFFGSGTQLSVL.

Ten or more counts support this clonotype. The J gene is TRBJ1-2, the V gene TRBV4-3; D uncertain. The V gene lost 4 bases and the J gene lost 0 bases, with 12 bases spanning the gap. The CDR3 runs 15 residues. The germline V gene has CDR1 LGHNA and CDR2 YSLEER. The CDR3 DNA follows: TGCGCCAGCAGCCTCGCCAGGAGATCTAACTATGGCTACACCTTC. It translates to CASSLARRSNYGYTF.

As concerns this clonotype: The junction departs from the called germline gene at one end, perhaps through a read error. The chain uses TRBV11-3 and TRBJ2-3; D ambiguous. From germline, CDR1 is SGHNT and CDR2 YENEEA. This CDR3 contains 13 residues. The CDR3 loop reads CASSFEYTDTQYF. In DNA, the CDR3 is TGTGCCAGTAGCTTCGAGTACACAGATACGCAGTATTTT.

The chain employs TRBV20-1 and TRBJ2-1; the D is unclear. CDR3 size: 10 residues. Germline-derived CDR1 and CDR2 are DFQATT and SNEGSKA (reference sequence). Trimming took 7 bases from V and 10 from J, leaving 11 bases between them. CDR3 nucleotides: TGCAGTGTTGTTGTCGGCGAGCAGTTCTTC. Translated, it gives CSVVVGEQFF.

This chain links TRBV7-8 with TRBJ2-7, with TRBD2 matching over 7 bases. Germline lookup yields CDR1 SGHVS and CDR2 FQNEAQ. Trimming removed 3 bases from V and 6 bases from J; junction bases left unmatched: 5. This CDR3 is 13 amino acids long. The CDR3 loop reads CASSLSGATEQYF. CDR3 DNA: TGTGCCAGCAGCTTGAGCGGGGCGACCGAGCAGTACTTC.

This clonotype was seen ten or more times. This rearrangement joins TRBV12-3 or TRBV12-4 to TRBJ2-7, with 14 bases that match TRBD2. The CDR3 sequence is 15 residues long. After removal of 5 bases from V and 5 bases from J, the junction contained 5 bases not matched to a gene. The CDR3 coding sequence is TGTGCCAGCAGTACGGGACTAGCGGGAGCCCACGAGCAGTACTTC. Protein sequence: CASSTGLAGAHEQYF.

This clonotype was found a few times. This could be a read error, since a much larger clone is one nucleotide away. V is TRBV29-1 and J is TRBJ2-1; D remains ambiguous. V gave up 5 bases and J gave up 4 bases, with 6 bases separating them. CDR3 length: 11 residues. The germline V gene encodes CDR1 SQVTM and CDR2 ANQGSEA. The CDR3 here is CSVKGYNEQFF. CDR3 nucleotides: TGCAGCGTTAAAGGGTACAATGAGCAGTTCTTC.

This clonotype was counted at least ten times. The chain links TRBV12-3 or TRBV12-4 to TRBJ2-5; a weak D match, TRBD2 (5 bases). Trimming took off 6 bases at V and 1 base at J, with 12 bases between the two ends. The CDR3 consists of 14 residues. The CDR3 coding sequence is TGTGCCAGCAGATTTGTGGAGGCCCAAGAGACCCAGTACTTC. Its protein product is CASRFVEAQETQYF.

This clonotype was seen at least ten times. The J gene is TRBJ2-3, the V gene TRBV20-1; D is perhaps TRBD2 (6 bases). V lost 2 bases and J 1 base, leaving 13 bases between the germline ends. CDR1 and CDR2 (germline): DFQATT, SNEGSKA (reference sequence). The length of the CDR3 is 15 residues. CDR3 protein: CSARPPGLRTDTQYF. CDR3 coding DNA: TGCAGTGCTAGACCTCCGGGACTTCGCACAGATACGCAGTATTTT.

This clonotype has a count of ten or more. The chain recombines TRBV6-2 or TRBV6-3 with TRBJ2-5; D is unclear. This CDR3 comprises 13 residues. V was pared by 2 bases and J by 4 bases, with 8 bases between. Per germline, CDR1 MNHEY and CDR2 SVGEGT. CDR3 bases: TGTGCCAGCAGTTACATTGGCAGAGAGACCCAGTACTTC. Its protein is CASSYIGRETQYF.

This clonotype was counted once. One junction end disagrees with the germline gene, perhaps due to a read error. V gene TRBV7-9 combines with J gene TRBJ1-4; 7 bases align to TRBD1. The CDR3 has 16 amino acids. The germline V gene has CDR1 SEHNR and CDR2 FQNEAQ (reference sequence). CDR3 amino acids: CASNLGDRGPNEKLFF. The CDR3 DNA reads as TGTGCCAGCAACTTAGGGGACAGAGGGCCTAATGAAAAACTGTTTTTT.

This clonotype showed up just a few times. The germline gene is not matched at one end of the junction; a read error may be the cause. The gene calls are TRBV11-2 and TRBJ2-2; D is perhaps TRBD2 (5 bases). The CDR3 runs 15 residues. From germline, CDR1 is SGHAT and CDR2 FQNNGV. Here the CDR3 DNA reads TGTGCCAGCAGTTTAGAGGCGGCGGCATTCGGGGAGCTGTTGTTT. Its protein is CASSLEAAAFGELLF. Complete variable domain (other parts from reference TRBV11-2 and TRBJ2-2): EAGVAQSPRYKIIEKRQSVAFWCNPISGHATLYWYQQILGQGPKLLIQFQNNGVVDDSQLPKDRFSAERLKGVDSTLKIQPAKLEDSAVYLCASSLEAAAFGELLFGEGSRLTVL.